A single sample gave rise to the 27 T cell receptor beta chains below, sequenced in a study of shared clonotypes between healthy human individuals. Sequencing used immunoSEQ multiplex PCR; TCRdb keeps in-frame clones, though not all of them. The data contain over a million clones, approximately 80% of them singletons. The sequencing sample was made of memory CD4+ T cells from PBMCs. The subset here: CD45RA-negative fraction. All receptors derive from a man aged 18 to 35 in good health. Some clones in this sample may be carry-over from other donors' samples.

Note on this clone: In the same sample, other DNA sequences code for this CDR3. The chain employs TRBV7-3 and TRBJ1-1, with 8 bases matching TRBD1. Trimming removed 3 bases from V and 1 base from J; junction bases left unmatched: 1. The length of the CDR3 is 14 residues. From germline, CDR1 is SGHTA and CDR2 FQGTGA. The CDR3 loop is CASSFTGGNTEAFF. In DNA, the CDR3 is TGTGCCAGCAGCTTCACAGGGGGGAACACTGAAGCTTTCTTT.

This clone showed up just a few times. Other DNA sequences in this sample translate to the same CDR3. CDR3 sequence: CSASSVEQYF. The CDR3 DNA sequence: TGCAGTGCTAGCTCGGTGGAGCAGTACTTC. The chain is built from TRBV20-1 and TRBJ2-7; no clear D gene. CDR1 is DFQATT, CDR2 SNEGSKA, per germline (reference sequence). CDR3 size: 10 residues. The V and J ends lost 3 bases and 7 bases respectively, with 7 bases between them.

The chain couples TRBV5-1 to TRBJ2-5, with 9 positions matching TRBD1. Trimming cost V 4 bases and J 2 bases; bases outside gene matches: 6. The CDR3 is 15 residues long. From germline, CDR1 is SGHRS and CDR2 YFSETQ. The CDR3 DNA reads as TGCGCCAGCAGCGCGACGGGACAGGGACAAGAGACCCAGTACTTC. Its translation: CASSATGQGQETQYF. Complete variable domain (other parts from reference TRBV5-1 and TRBJ2-5): KAGVTQTPRYLIKTRGQQVTLSCSPISGHRSVSWYQQTPGQGLQFLFEYFSETQRNKGNFPGRFSGRQFSNSRSEMNVSTLELGDSALYLCASSATGQGQETQYFGPGTRLLVL.

As concerns this clone: Additional DNA sequences in this sample encode the identical CDR3. V gene TRBV5-1 combines with J gene TRBJ1-1; tentative D call: TRBD1 (6 bases). This CDR3 has 14 amino acids. Germline lookup yields CDR1 SGHRS and CDR2 YFSETQ. V gave up 3 bases and J gave up 3 bases, with 12 bases separating them. CDR3 sequence reads: CASSSSHRDTEAFF. The CDR3 coding sequence is TGCGCCAGCAGCTCAAGCCACAGGGACACTGAAGCTTTCTTT.

The V and J genes are TRBV7-8 and TRBJ2-7; no reliable D call. Germline CDR1 reads SGHVS; CDR2 reads FQNEAQ. V was cut by 5 bases and J by 4 bases, with 15 bases left in between. The CDR3 spans 14 residues. CDR3 DNA sequence: TGTGCCAGCAGCACCCCCGGACCCCAATACGAGCAGTACTTC. It encodes CASSTPGPQYEQYF. The variable domain in full, with the rest retrieved from reference TRBV7-8 and TRBJ2-7, is GAGVSQSPRYKVAKRGQDVALRCDPISGHVSLFWYQQALGQGPEFLTYFQNEAQLDKSGLPSDRFFAERPEGSVSTLKIQRTQQEDSAVYLCASSTPGPQYEQYFGPGTRLTVT.

In its sample, this clone was seen a few times. V gene TRBV15 combines with J gene TRBJ1-5; unclear D gene. With 0 bases removed from V and 9 bases from J, the gap between germline ends came to 15 bases. The germline CDR1 and CDR2 sequences are LNHNV and YYDKDF (reference sequence). This CDR3 spans 15 amino acids. As DNA, the CDR3 is TGTGCCACCAGCAGAGATTTTACCTCGGCAGCGCCCCAGCATTTT. Encoded protein: CATSRDFTSAAPQHF. Together with reference TRBV15 and TRBJ1-5, the CDR3 gives the full variable domain: DAMVIQNPRYQVTQFGKPVTLSCSQTLNHNVMYWYQQKSSQAPKLLFHYYDKDFNNEADTPDNFQSRRPNTSFCFLDIRSPGLGDTAMYLCATSRDFTSAAPQHFGDGTRLSIL.

The J gene is TRBJ2-2, the V gene TRBV5-4; D tentatively reads TRBD1 or TRBD2 (6 bases each). Trimming left V 4 bases short and J 7 bases short, with 23 bases between. The CDR3 covers 17 residues. Germline-derived CDR1 and CDR2 are SGHNT and YYREEE (reference sequence). The CDR3 sequence is CASSPLLSGAHSGELFF. Written as DNA, the CDR3 is TGTGCCAGCAGCCCCCTTTTGTCGGGGGCGCATAGCGGGGAGCTGTTTTTT.

The chain employs TRBV29-1 and TRBJ2-7; 7 nucleotides agree with TRBD1. Germline CDR1 reads SQVTM; CDR2 reads ANQGSEA. V trimming: 5 bases; J trimming: 5 bases; junction bases outside the gene matches: 12. This CDR3 is 14 amino acids long. CDR3 loop: CSVCLTGSRDEQYF. The DNA of the CDR3 is TGCAGCGTTTGCCTGACAGGGAGTCGCGACGAGCAGTACTTC.

This chain links TRBV4-2 with TRBJ2-1; D uncertain. The CDR3 spans 14 residues. The V gene lost 1 base and the J gene lost 0 bases, with 4 bases spanning the gap. CDR1 is LGHNA and CDR2 is YNFKEQ in the germline V gene. The CDR3 sequence: CASSQGDSYNEQFF. In DNA, the CDR3 is TGTGCCAGCAGCCAAGGGGACTCCTACAATGAGCAGTTCTTC.

The chain couples TRBV6-1 to TRBJ2-2; D is undetermined. V lost 8 bases, J lost 8 bases, and 15 bases lay in between. Looked up from germline, CDR1 is MNHNS and CDR2 is SASEGT. The CDR3 runs to 13 residues. CDR3 residues: CASGRNPTGELFF. Written as DNA, the CDR3 is TGTGCCAGCGGTCGAAATCCCACAGGGGAGCTGTTTTTT.

The chain links TRBV14 to TRBJ2-5; 7 bases line up with TRBD1. V was pared by 5 bases and J by 4 bases, with 7 bases of the junction left unmatched. This CDR3 region has 14 residues. The germline gives CDR1 SGHDN, CDR2 FVKESK. The CDR3: CASSLTGVGETQYF. The CDR3 bases are TGTGCCAGCAGCTTAACAGGGGTTGGAGAGACCCAGTACTTC.

The chain joins TRBV11-3 to TRBJ2-1; tentative D call: TRBD1 (5 bases). CDR3 length: 12 residues. Trimming cost V 1 base and J 13 bases, with 11 bases left between them. Germline V gene lookup returns CDR1 SGHNT and CDR2 YENEEA. DNA of the CDR3: TGTGCCAGCAGCTTAGTTCAGGGTTTACAGTTCTTC. Translation: CASSLVQGLQFF.

The V gene is TRBV15, the J gene TRBJ2-7, with unresolved D. Per germline, CDR1 LNHNV and CDR2 YYDKDF (reference sequence). This CDR3 contains 16 residues. V was cut by 0 bases and J by 7 bases, with 19 bases left in between. As DNA, the CDR3 is TGTGCCACCAGCAGAGATCGGCTCACCCCGGCGGAGGAGCAGTACTTC. It is translated as CATSRDRLTPAEEQYF.

To note about this clone: Other DNA sequences in this sample translate to the same CDR3. This chain connects TRBV28 to TRBJ1-2; unclear D gene. The germline V gene encodes CDR1 MDHEN and CDR2 SYDVKM. The CDR3 runs to 12 residues. Trimming removed 3 bases at V and 5 bases at J, with 7 bases between. CDR3 DNA: TGTGCCAGCAGTTTGAGGCTGTATGGCTACACCTTC. The encoded protein is CASSLRLYGYTF.

J is TRBJ1-2 and V is TRBV6-1; 11 bases line up with TRBD1. V shed 6 bases and J 4 bases; nucleotides not matched to a gene: 4. The CDR3 has 14 residues. Germline loops: CDR1 MNHNS, CDR2 SASEGT. The chain's CDR3 is CASSGGQGGYGYTF. The CDR3 nucleotides read TGTGCCAGCAGCGGGGGACAGGGGGGCTATGGCTACACCTTC.

This rearrangement joins TRBV7-3 to TRBJ2-1; 8 positions agree with TRBD1. Germline CDR1 is SGHTA and CDR2 is FQGTGA. V lost 6 bases and J lost 9; bases outside the gene matches: 4. The CDR3 is made up of 12 amino acids. CDR3 DNA: TGTGCCAGCAGTAAACAGGGGGGTGAGCAGTTCTTC. Amino acid sequence: CASSKQGGEQFF.

The rearrangement uses TRBV30 and TRBJ2-3; TRBD1 or TRBD2 may be the D gene (6 bases each). Germline-derived CDR1 and CDR2 are GTSNPN and SVGIG (reference sequence). Trimming took 5 bases from V and 6 from J, leaving 12 bases between them. The CDR3 covers 12 residues. The CDR3 nucleotides are TGTGCCTGGGAGGGGGGTACGGATACGCAGTATTTT. Amino acid sequence: CAWEGGTDTQYF.

This rearrangement joins TRBV5-6 to TRBJ2-1; D is unclear. The V gene lost 0 bases and the J gene lost 3 bases, with 4 bases spanning the gap. This CDR3 comprises 13 residues. Looked up from germline, CDR1 is SGHDT and CDR2 is YYEEEE. The CDR3 sequence is CASSLDDYNEQFF. The CDR3 coding sequence is TGTGCCAGCAGCTTGGACGACTACAATGAGCAGTTCTTC.

There are a few counts of this clone. This rearrangement joins TRBV2 to TRBJ2-1; TRBD2 aligns across 9 bases. Germline V gene lookup returns CDR1 SNHLY and CDR2 FYNNEI. The CDR3 runs to 15 residues. V dropped 5 bases and J dropped 4; count of bases not matched to a gene: 6. The CDR3 spells CASSYSGSAYNEQFF. The CDR3 coding sequence is TGTGCCAGCAGTTATAGCGGGAGTGCGTACAATGAGCAGTTCTTC.

In this sample, this clone turned up many times. The J gene is TRBJ1-1, the V gene TRBV7-3; weak D call: TRBD1 (5 bases). Trimming removed 5 bases from V and 5 bases from J, with 15 bases in between. Per the germline V gene, CDR1 is SGHTA and CDR2 is FQGTGA. The CDR3 is 14 residues long. The CDR3 region has the DNA TGTGCCAGCAGCCCGACCTTAGGGGTGACTGAAGCTTTCTTT. It encodes CASSPTLGVTEAFF.

Worth noting for this clone: Other DNA sequences in the same sample also yield this CDR3. The CDR3 DNA is TGTGCCAGCAGCTATAACAGGAACACTGAAGCTTTCTTT. It is translated as CASSYNRNTEAFF. V is TRBV6-5 and J is TRBJ1-1; D unresolved. The CDR3 is 13 residues long. With 6 bases removed from V and 1 base from J, the gap between germline ends came to 9 bases. Germline assignment: CDR1 MNHEY and CDR2 SVGAGI.

This chain joins TRBV7-9 and TRBJ2-6; 10 nucleotides line up with TRBD1. CDR1 and CDR2 from the germline V gene are SEHNR and FQNEAQ (reference sequence). The junction had 8 bases not matched to a gene; V was cut back by 6 bases and J by 0 bases. The CDR3 sequence is 18 residues long. CDR3 protein: CASSRADRGSSGANVLTF. In DNA, the CDR3 is TGTGCCAGCAGTAGGGCGGACAGGGGGTCCTCTGGGGCCAACGTCCTGACTTTC.

The chain combines TRBV28 with TRBJ1-1, with a tentative D call TRBD1 (5 bases). The CDR3 runs to 12 residues. V was clipped by 8 bases and J by 0 bases, with 7 bases between them. Germline-derived CDR1 and CDR2 are MDHEN and SYDVKM. The CDR3 reads CASDSLNTEAFF. CDR3 in DNA: TGTGCCAGCGACAGCCTGAACACTGAAGCTTTCTTT.

On this clone: One base away lies a much larger clone, so this may be a sequencing read error. V usage is TRBV2 and J usage is TRBJ2-7; D might be TRBD1 or TRBD2, each matching 5 bases. Between the trimmed V and J ends, which lost 6 bases and 2 bases, there was a span of 14 bases. In germline, CDR1 is SNHLY, CDR2 FYNNEI. This CDR3 is built from 14 residues. The CDR3 sequence is CASSEGRVTYEQYF. The CDR3 bases are TGTGCCAGCAGCGAGGGCAGGGTAACCTACGAGCAGTACTTC.

This clone was found a few times. The chain uses TRBV7-6 and TRBJ2-2; TRBD2 matches at 8 bases. V lost 6 bases and J lost 4; bases outside the gene matches: 4. The CDR3 length is 14 residues. Germline V gene lookup returns CDR1 SGHVS and CDR2 FNYEAQ. The CDR3 protein is CASRRGGTTGELFF. CDR3 DNA: TGTGCCAGCAGACGGGGGGGTACCACCGGGGAGCTGTTTTTT.

A remark on this clone: A read error may explain this, as a much larger clone is one base away. The identical CDR3 is also encoded by other nucleotide sequences in the sample. The gene calls are TRBV27 and TRBJ1-5; D is unresolved. Germline values: CDR1 MNHEY, CDR2 SMNVEV (reference sequence). This CDR3 comprises 12 residues. The V end was cut by 6 bases, the J end by 1 base, with 4 bases between. The CDR3 sequence: CASRGSNQPQHF. The CDR3 DNA is TGTGCCAGCAGGGGGAGCAATCAGCCCCAGCATTTT.

This clone has more than one count but fewer than ten. The chain links TRBV27 to TRBJ2-7; 7 bases align to TRBD1. Germline V gene lookup returns CDR1 MNHEY and CDR2 SMNVEV (reference sequence). The J segment lost 3 bases and the V segment lost 6 bases, leaving 17 bases of the junction unmatched. This CDR3 is built from 17 residues. The CDR3 bases are TGTGCCAGCAGGCGTCGGGCTGTTGGACAGGTACGCTACGAGCAGTACTTC. Translated: CASRRRAVGQVRYEQYF.